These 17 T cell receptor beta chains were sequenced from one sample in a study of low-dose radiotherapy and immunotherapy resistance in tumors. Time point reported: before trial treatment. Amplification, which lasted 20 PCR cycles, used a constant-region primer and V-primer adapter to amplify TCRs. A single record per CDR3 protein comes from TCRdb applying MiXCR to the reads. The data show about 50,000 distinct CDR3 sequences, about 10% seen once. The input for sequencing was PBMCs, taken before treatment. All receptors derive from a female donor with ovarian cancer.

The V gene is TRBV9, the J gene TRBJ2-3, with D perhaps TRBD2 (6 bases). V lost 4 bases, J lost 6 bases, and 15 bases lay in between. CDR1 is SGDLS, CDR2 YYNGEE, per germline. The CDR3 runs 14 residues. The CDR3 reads CASSIRTTRDTQYF. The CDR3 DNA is TGTGCCAGCAGCATCAGGACTACCCGGGATACGCAGTATTTT.

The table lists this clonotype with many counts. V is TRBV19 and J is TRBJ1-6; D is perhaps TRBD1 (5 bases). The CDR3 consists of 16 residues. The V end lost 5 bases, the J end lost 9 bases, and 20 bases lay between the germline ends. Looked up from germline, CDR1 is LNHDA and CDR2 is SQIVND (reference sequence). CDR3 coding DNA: TGTGCCAGTAGTCTCCCGGACACGGTGAGGGGTTCACCCCTCCACTTT. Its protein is CASSLPDTVRGSPLHF.

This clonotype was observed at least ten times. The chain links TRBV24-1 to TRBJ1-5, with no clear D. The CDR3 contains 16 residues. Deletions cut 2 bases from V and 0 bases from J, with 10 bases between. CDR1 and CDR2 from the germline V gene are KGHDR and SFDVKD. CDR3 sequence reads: CATSDSRQSSNQPQHF. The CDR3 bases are TGTGCCACCAGTGATTCCCGCCAGAGTAGCAATCAGCCCCAGCATTTT.

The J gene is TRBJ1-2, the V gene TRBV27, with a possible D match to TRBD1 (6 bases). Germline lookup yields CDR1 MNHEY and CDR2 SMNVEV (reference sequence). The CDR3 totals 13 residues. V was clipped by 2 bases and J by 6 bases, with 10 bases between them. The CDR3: CASSLRGRDGYTF. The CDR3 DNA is TGTGCCAGCAGTTTAAGGGGGAGAGATGGCTACACCTTC.

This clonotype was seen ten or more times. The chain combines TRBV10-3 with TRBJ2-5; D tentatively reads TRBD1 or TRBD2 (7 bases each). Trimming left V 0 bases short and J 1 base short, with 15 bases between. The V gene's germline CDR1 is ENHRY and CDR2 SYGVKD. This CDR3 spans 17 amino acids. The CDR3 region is CAISESTGAGVQETQYF. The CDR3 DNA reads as TGTGCCATCAGTGAGTCCACAGGGGCGGGGGTCCAAGAGACCCAGTACTTC.

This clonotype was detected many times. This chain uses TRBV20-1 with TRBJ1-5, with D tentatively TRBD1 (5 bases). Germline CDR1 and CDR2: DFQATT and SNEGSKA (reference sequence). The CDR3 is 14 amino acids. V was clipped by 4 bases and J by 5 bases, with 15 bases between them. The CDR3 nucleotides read TGCAGTGCTACCGGGACGGCGTCGGATCAGCCCCAGCATTTT. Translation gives CSATGTASDQPQHF.

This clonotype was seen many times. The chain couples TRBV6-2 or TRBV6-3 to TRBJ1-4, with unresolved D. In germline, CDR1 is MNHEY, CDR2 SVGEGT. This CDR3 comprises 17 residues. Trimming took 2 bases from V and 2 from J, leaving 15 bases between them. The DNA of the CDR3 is TGTGCCAGCAGTTACACCCCCCGGAGGGCTACTAATGAAAAACTGTTTTTT. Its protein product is CASSYTPRRATNEKLFF.

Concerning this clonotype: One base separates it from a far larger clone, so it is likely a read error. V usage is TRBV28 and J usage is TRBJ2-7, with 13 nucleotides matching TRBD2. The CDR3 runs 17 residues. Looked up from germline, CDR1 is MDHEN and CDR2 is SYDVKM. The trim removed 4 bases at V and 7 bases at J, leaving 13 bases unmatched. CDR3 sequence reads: CASSSPRLAGGHNEQYF. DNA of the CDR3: TGTGCCAGCAGTTCCCCCCGACTAGCGGGAGGACACAATGAGCAGTACTTC. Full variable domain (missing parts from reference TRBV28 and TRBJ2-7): DVKVTQSSRYLVKRTGEKVFLECVQDMDHENMFWYRQDPGLGLRLIYFSYDVKMKEKGDIPEGYSVSREKKERFSLILESASTNQTSMYLCASSSPRLAGGHNEQYFGPGTRLTVT.

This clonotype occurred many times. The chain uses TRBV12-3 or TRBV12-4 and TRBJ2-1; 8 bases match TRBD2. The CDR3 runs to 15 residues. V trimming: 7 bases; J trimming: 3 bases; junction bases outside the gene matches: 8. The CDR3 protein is CASTKTGTSYNEQFF. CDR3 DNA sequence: TGTGCCAGCACAAAGACCGGGACTAGCTACAATGAGCAGTTCTTC.

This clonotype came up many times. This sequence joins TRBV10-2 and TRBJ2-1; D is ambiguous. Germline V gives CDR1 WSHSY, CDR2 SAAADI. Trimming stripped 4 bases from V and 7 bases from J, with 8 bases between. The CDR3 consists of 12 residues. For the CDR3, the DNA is TGCGCCAGCAGTGGGTTCAGTAATGAGCAGTTCTTC. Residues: CASSGFSNEQFF.

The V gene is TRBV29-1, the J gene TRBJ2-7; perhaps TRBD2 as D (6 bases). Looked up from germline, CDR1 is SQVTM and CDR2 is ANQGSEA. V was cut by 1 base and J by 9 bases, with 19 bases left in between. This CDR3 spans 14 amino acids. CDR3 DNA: TGCAGCGTTGAAGTAGGTACAGCGGGTACGGGGCAGTACTTC. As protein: CSVEVGTAGTGQYF.

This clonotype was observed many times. The CDR3 DNA reads TGTGCCTGGAGTGTACAAGGGGGCGTCCGTGGCTACACCTTC. It is translated as CAWSVQGGVRGYTF. The chain carries TRBV30 and TRBJ1-2, with 7 bases identical to TRBD1. With 0 bases clipped from V and 7 bases from J, the junction kept 8 bases outside the gene matches. CDR3 size: 14 residues. Germline V gene lookup returns CDR1 GTSNPN and CDR2 SVGIG (reference sequence).

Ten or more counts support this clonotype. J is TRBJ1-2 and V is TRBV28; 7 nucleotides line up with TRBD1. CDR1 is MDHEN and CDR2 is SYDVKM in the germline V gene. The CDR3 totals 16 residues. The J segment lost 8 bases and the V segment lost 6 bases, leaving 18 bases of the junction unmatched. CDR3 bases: TGTGCCAGCAGCTTAGGGGCTTCCGGGGACAGAAGAGGCTACACCTTC. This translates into CASSLGASGDRRGYTF.

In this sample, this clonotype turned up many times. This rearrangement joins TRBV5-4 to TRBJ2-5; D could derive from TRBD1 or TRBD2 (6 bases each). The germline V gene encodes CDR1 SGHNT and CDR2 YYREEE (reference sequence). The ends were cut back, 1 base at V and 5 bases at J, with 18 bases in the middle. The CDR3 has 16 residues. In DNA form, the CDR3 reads TGTGCCAGCAGCTTGACAGGAGGGGGGCGTTCTGAGACCCAGTACTTC. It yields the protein CASSLTGGGRSETQYF.

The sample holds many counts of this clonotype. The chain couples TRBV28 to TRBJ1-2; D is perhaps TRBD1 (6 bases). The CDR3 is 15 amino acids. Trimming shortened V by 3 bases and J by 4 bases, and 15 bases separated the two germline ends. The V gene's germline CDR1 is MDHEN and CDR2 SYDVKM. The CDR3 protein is CASSFPGAPIYGYTF. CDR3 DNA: TGTGCCAGCAGTTTCCCGGGGGCCCCGATCTATGGCTACACCTTC.

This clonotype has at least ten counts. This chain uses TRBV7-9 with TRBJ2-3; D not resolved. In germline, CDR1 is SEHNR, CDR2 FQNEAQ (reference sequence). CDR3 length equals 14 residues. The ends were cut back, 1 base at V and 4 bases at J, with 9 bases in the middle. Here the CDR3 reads CASSLGVSPDTQYF. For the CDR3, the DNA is TGTGCCAGCAGCTTAGGTGTATCTCCAGATACGCAGTATTTT.

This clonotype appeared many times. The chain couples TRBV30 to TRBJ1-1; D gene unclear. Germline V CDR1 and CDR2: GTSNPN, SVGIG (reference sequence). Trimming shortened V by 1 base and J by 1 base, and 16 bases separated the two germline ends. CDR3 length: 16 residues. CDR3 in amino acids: CAWSALAFRSNTEAFF. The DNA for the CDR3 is TGTGCCTGGAGTGCCCTCGCTTTTAGGTCGAACACTGAAGCTTTCTTT.